This T cell receptor beta chain was observed in a study of tissue T cells after allogeneic stem cell transplantation. TCRdb keeps only in-frame clones here, not all; method: immunoSEQ multiplex PCR. The table lists about 7,400 clones, 68% of them singletons, with about 0.84% in the top ten. Remarks on this clone: The germline and genes are mouse ones. The DNA ends 1 residue before the CDR3 does, and the rest of the CDR3 is filled in from the germline J gene.

The germline gives CDR1 NSHNY, CDR2 SYGAGN. The CDR3 sequence is 14 residues long. V was cut by 0 bases and J by 0 bases, with 6 bases left in between. Material: blood. The V gene is TRBV13-1, the J gene TRBJ1-1, with D hard to call. The clonotype originates from a female BALB/c mouse in good health. For this strain, the MHC haplotype corresponds to H2-d. CDR3 sequence: CASSDVTTNTEVFF. CDR3 bases read: TGTGCCAGCAGTGATGTAACAACAAACACAGAAGTCTTC.